This T cell receptor (delta chain) was retrieved from a study of Vδ1+ human thymocytes. Points on this clone: Its antigen remains unidentified.

Extracted RNA was reverse transcribed into cDNA. Pooled V-gene forward primers with one constant-region reverse primer generated the CDR3 amplicons by multiplex PCR. TCRdb reprocessed the multiplex PCR reads through CATT. The sample lists approximately 58,000 delta-chain clones, about 16% occurring once. Germline CDR1 reads TSWWSYY; CDR2 reads QGS. This CDR3 contains 23 residues. Unmatched junction bases numbered 26, after V lost 3 bases and J lost 1 base. Between roughly 97% and 99.6% of sorted thymocytes were Vdelta1+. Study observations and caveats: Highly polyclonal TRG and TRD repertoires with Gaussian CDR3 length distributions appeared in thymus.

What was sequenced was Vdelta1+ gamma-delta thymocytes from the thymus. Regarding subset: FACS-sorted CD3+ TCRalphabeta- TCRVdelta1+ TCRVdelta2- thymocytes. The J gene is TRDJ1, the V gene TRDV1, with 10 bases aligning to TRDD3. This TCR derives from a girl under three years old who had congenital heart surgery. DNA of the CDR3: TGTGCTCTTGGGGATCGTCTGGCCCGAGCAAACTGGGGGATCCCTACGGGCACCGATAAACTCATCTTT. It specifies CALGDRLARANWGIPTGTDKLIF.